The rows below give T cell receptor beta chains drawn from one sample of a study of beta chain features in type 1 diabetes. Produced via immunoSEQ multiplex PCR; TCRdb's table is partial and in-frame only. Of some 640,000 clones in the sample, over 13% were seen once. Sequenced input: naive CD4+ T cells from blood. These receptors were taken from a man younger than 30 with type 1 diabetes. CDR3s include the opening cysteine and the closing phenylalanine or tryptophan. D genes are given only for firm matches. Rows give clone size only sometimes, using once, few, many, or a class for an expanded clone.

d_gene: .; v_gene: TRBV7-3; abundance: few; j_gene: TRBJ2-3; CDR3nt: TGTGCCAGCAGCCTCGGGGGGCGGAGCACAGATACGCAGTATTTT; CDR3aa: CASSLGGRSTDTQYF
d_gene: TRBD1; v_gene: TRBV7-6; abundance: few; j_gene: TRBJ1-1; CDR3nt: TGTGCCAGCAGCTCACGAGAGGGAGGGGGCTCGGTGAACACTGAAGCTTTCTTT; CDR3aa: CASSSREGGGSVNTEAFF
d_gene: .; v_gene: TRBV30; abundance: .; j_gene: TRBJ1-3; CDR3nt: TGTGCCTGGAGAGGGTTAGGGACCCCCCCTGGAAACACCATATATTTT; CDR3aa: CAWRGLGTPPGNTIYF
d_gene: TRBD1; v_gene: TRBV6-5; abundance: few; j_gene: TRBJ1-2; CDR3nt: TGTGCCAGCAGTAGGACAGGGGCTAACTATGGCTACACCTTC; CDR3aa: CASSRTGANYGYTF
d_gene: TRBD1; v_gene: TRBV29-1; abundance: .; j_gene: TRBJ2-7; CDR3nt: TGCAGCGTAGACCAGACAGGGAACGGCGAGCAGTACTTC; CDR3aa: CSVDQTGNGEQYF
d_gene: .; v_gene: TRBV30; abundance: few; j_gene: TRBJ2-1; CDR3nt: TGTGCCTGGAGTCTCACCGGCCACAATGAGCAGTTCTTC; CDR3aa: CAWSLTGHNEQFF
d_gene: .; v_gene: TRBV7-9; abundance: few; j_gene: TRBJ1-4; CDR3nt: TGTGCCAGCAGGGCGGGGGAAAAACTGTTTTTT; CDR3aa: CASRAGEKLFF
d_gene: .; v_gene: TRBV4-3; abundance: .; j_gene: TRBJ2-1; CDR3nt: TGCGCCAGCAGCCAAGATAGGTTGGGTGAGCAGTTCTTC; CDR3aa: CASSQDRLGEQFF
d_gene: .; v_gene: TRBV4-2; abundance: .; j_gene: TRBJ2-3; CDR3nt: TGTGCCAGCAGCCAATCTGAGACCGGGTTTAGCACAGATACGCAGTATTTT; CDR3aa: CASSQSETGFSTDTQYF
d_gene: .; v_gene: TRBV27; abundance: .; j_gene: TRBJ2-7; CDR3nt: TGTGCCAGCAGTTTAGTGCACCCCTTC; CDR3aa: CASSLVHPF
d_gene: .; v_gene: TRBV7-9; abundance: .; j_gene: TRBJ2-1; CDR3nt: TGTGCCAGCAGCCCTACTCTCAGAGGGGGTGAGCAGTTCTTC; CDR3aa: CASSPTLRGGEQFF
d_gene: TRBD1; v_gene: TRBV4-3; abundance: .; j_gene: TRBJ1-2; CDR3nt: TGCGCCAGCAGCCCCCATGAAGGGACAGGGGGCTACTATGGCTACACCTTC; CDR3aa: CASSPHEGTGGYYGYTF
d_gene: .; v_gene: TRBV30; abundance: .; j_gene: TRBJ2-2; CDR3nt: TGTGCCACCAGTTTAGGCAGTCACACCGGGGAGCTGTTTTTT; CDR3aa: CATSLGSHTGELFF
d_gene: TRBD2; v_gene: TRBV18; abundance: few; j_gene: TRBJ2-7; CDR3nt: TGTGCCAGCTCATATACAAGGGCTAGCGGGACCTACGAGCAGTACTTC; CDR3aa: CASSYTRASGTYEQYF
d_gene: TRBD1; v_gene: TRBV4-1; abundance: .; j_gene: TRBJ2-7; CDR3nt: TGCGCCAGCAGCCAAGTAGGATTACCGGGGACAGAGAAATACGAGCAGTACTTC; CDR3aa: CASSQVGLPGTEKYEQYF
d_gene: .; v_gene: TRBV30; abundance: .; j_gene: TRBJ1-5; CDR3nt: TGTGCCTGGAGTGCCGACAGGAATAGCAATCAGCCCCAGCATTTT; CDR3aa: CAWSADRNSNQPQHF
d_gene: .; v_gene: TRBV6-5; abundance: few; j_gene: TRBJ1-1; CDR3nt: TGTGCCAGCAGTCGGACGGGGAACACTGAAGCTTTCTTT; CDR3aa: CASSRTGNTEAFF
d_gene: TRBD2; v_gene: TRBV7-2; abundance: .; j_gene: TRBJ2-7; CDR3nt: TGTGCCAGCAGCTTGGGACTAGAGTCCTACGAGCAGTACTTC; CDR3aa: CASSLGLESYEQYF
d_gene: .; v_gene: TRBV29-1; abundance: .; j_gene: TRBJ1-5; CDR3nt: TGCAGCGTCGGAAAAGGTTTCGATCAGCCCCAGCATTTT; CDR3aa: CSVGKGFDQPQHF
d_gene: TRBD1; v_gene: TRBV30; abundance: .; j_gene: TRBJ2-5; CDR3nt: TGTGCCTGGAGTGTGTCGGGACAGGGGAGCCCCCAAGAGACCCAGTACTTC; CDR3aa: CAWSVSGQGSPQETQYF
d_gene: .; v_gene: TRBV2; abundance: few; j_gene: TRBJ1-6; CDR3nt: TGTGCCAGCAGCGCCGAGGCCCTCAGATCACCCCTCCACTTT; CDR3aa: CASSAEALRSPLHF
d_gene: TRBD1; v_gene: TRBV5-4; abundance: few; j_gene: TRBJ1-1; CDR3nt: TGTGCCAGCAGCTCACCCCAGGGGGGCGCCACTGAAGCTTTCTTT; CDR3aa: CASSSPQGGATEAFF
d_gene: .; v_gene: TRBV6-9; abundance: few; j_gene: TRBJ1-3; CDR3nt: TGTGCCAGCACACGGGCAGGAACATTCTCTGGAAACACCATATATTTT; CDR3aa: CASTRAGTFSGNTIYF
d_gene: .; v_gene: TRBV5-4; abundance: .; j_gene: TRBJ2-7; CDR3nt: TGTGCCCTGTCTTCGCTTTATTCCTACGAGCAGTACTTC; CDR3aa: CALSSLYSYEQYF
d_gene: TRBD2; v_gene: TRBV4-3; abundance: .; j_gene: TRBJ2-5; CDR3nt: TGCGCCAGCAGCCCCCGTAGCGGGGGGTTACAAGAGACCCAGTACTTC; CDR3aa: CASSPRSGGLQETQYF
d_gene: TRBD1; v_gene: TRBV10-3; abundance: few; j_gene: TRBJ1-2; CDR3nt: TGTGCCATCAGCTTCGGGACAGAGTTTAACTATGGCTACACCTTC; CDR3aa: CAISFGTEFNYGYTF
d_gene: TRBD1; v_gene: TRBV29-1; abundance: .; j_gene: TRBJ1-4; CDR3nt: TGCAGCGTTGAAGTTAACAGGGGTGAAAAACTGTTTTTT; CDR3aa: CSVEVNRGEKLFF
d_gene: .; v_gene: TRBV7-2; abundance: few; j_gene: TRBJ2-3; CDR3nt: TGTGCCAGCAGCTTAGCGTCGCGGGGGCCCACAGATACGCAGTATTTT; CDR3aa: CASSLASRGPTDTQYF
d_gene: TRBD2; v_gene: TRBV6-6; abundance: .; j_gene: TRBJ2-5; CDR3nt: TGTGCCAGCAGCACGACTAGCGCAGGAGGTACAGAGACCCAGTACTTC; CDR3aa: CASSTTSAGGTETQYF
d_gene: .; v_gene: TRBV10-3; abundance: .; j_gene: TRBJ2-7; CDR3nt: TGTGCCATCAGTGTCACCGGGGACGGTCGAGGGGAGCAGTACTTC; CDR3aa: CAISVTGDGRGEQYF
d_gene: .; v_gene: TRBV11-2; abundance: .; j_gene: TRBJ2-2; CDR3nt: TGTGCCAGCAGCCTTAGGGGGTGGAACACCGGGGAGCTGTTTTTT; CDR3aa: CASSLRGWNTGELFF
d_gene: .; v_gene: TRBV11-1; abundance: few; j_gene: TRBJ1-6; CDR3nt: TGTGCCAGCAGCTCCGGGCCACCCCTCCACTTT; CDR3aa: CASSSGPPLHF
d_gene: .; v_gene: TRBV5-5; abundance: many; j_gene: TRBJ2-3; CDR3nt: TGTGCCAGCAGCTTGGTGGAGGATACGCAGTATTTT; CDR3aa: CASSLVEDTQYF
d_gene: .; v_gene: TRBV4-3; abundance: few; j_gene: TRBJ1-3; CDR3nt: TGCGCCAGCAGCCAAGATCGATCCGGCTCTGGAAACACCATATATTTT; CDR3aa: CASSQDRSGSGNTIYF
d_gene: .; v_gene: TRBV9; abundance: .; j_gene: TRBJ1-4; CDR3nt: TGTGCCAGCAGCGAGGGGAGAGGGAATGAAAAACTGTTTTTT; CDR3aa: CASSEGRGNEKLFF
d_gene: TRBD2; v_gene: TRBV19; abundance: .; j_gene: TRBJ2-7; CDR3nt: TGTGCCAGTAGTACGAGGACTAGACACGAGCAGTACTTC; CDR3aa: CASSTRTRHEQYF
d_gene: .; v_gene: TRBV2; abundance: few; j_gene: TRBJ2-2; CDR3nt: TGTGCCAGCAGATATTCCGGGGAGCTGTTTTTT; CDR3aa: CASRYSGELFF
d_gene: .; v_gene: TRBV29-1; abundance: few; j_gene: TRBJ1-1; CDR3nt: TGCAGCGTTTCCATCTCGACCGGAAACACTGAAGCTTTCTTT; CDR3aa: CSVSISTGNTEAFF
d_gene: TRBD2; v_gene: TRBV7-9; abundance: .; j_gene: TRBJ2-1; CDR3nt: TGTGCCAGCAGGACTAGCGGGAACAATGAGCAGTTCTTC; CDR3aa: CASRTSGNNEQFF
d_gene: .; v_gene: TRBV11-3; abundance: few; j_gene: TRBJ2-1; CDR3nt: TGTGCCAGCAGCTTAGAGGCTGAGCAGTTCTTC; CDR3aa: CASSLEAEQFF
d_gene: TRBD2; v_gene: TRBV5-4; abundance: .; j_gene: TRBJ2-5; CDR3nt: TGTGCCAGCAGCTTGGGCGGGAGTGGAGAGACCCAGTACTTC; CDR3aa: CASSLGGSGETQYF
d_gene: TRBD2; v_gene: TRBV30; abundance: few; j_gene: TRBJ2-7; CDR3nt: TGTGCCTGCACCGGGACTAGCGGTCTGGGCGGGTACGAGCAGTACTTC; CDR3aa: CACTGTSGLGGYEQYF
d_gene: .; v_gene: TRBV14; abundance: few; j_gene: TRBJ2-5; CDR3nt: TGTGCCAGCAGCAAATACCTACAGGTCCTTCAAGAGACCCAGTACTTC; CDR3aa: CASSKYLQVLQETQYF
d_gene: .; v_gene: TRBV4-3; abundance: .; j_gene: TRBJ2-3; CDR3nt: TGCGCCAGCAGCCACCGGGGACTGGCAGATACGCAGTATTTT; CDR3aa: CASSHRGLADTQYF
d_gene: .; v_gene: TRBV30; abundance: few; j_gene: TRBJ1-2; CDR3nt: TGTGCCTGGAGTTGGGGCGGTGGCTACACCTTC; CDR3aa: CAWSWGGGYTF